The next 4 T cell receptor beta chains were all read from a single sample in a study of T cell responses to AZD1222 COVID-19 vaccine. The repertoire was sequenced with immunoSEQ multiplex PCR; TCRdb's copy has only in-frame clones and lacks some. Of tens of thousands of clones in the sample, roughly 94% are singletons; the top ten hold approximately 5.6%. Sequenced material: peripheral blood, taken on day 0 of AZD1222 vaccination. The receptor set was obtained from an adult in good health.

The chain joins TRBV5-1 to TRBJ2-1; 10 nucleotides match TRBD1. The CDR3 is made up of 17 amino acids. The trim removed 4 bases at V and 8 bases at J, leaving 15 bases unmatched. Germline assignment: CDR1 SGHRS and CDR2 YFSETQ. The CDR3 DNA is TGCGCCAGCAGCCTAAACCGGGACAGGGGTATCAGGGATGAGCAGTTCTTC. Amino acids: CASSLNRDRGIRDEQFF.

The gene calls are TRBV20-1 and TRBJ1-5; TRBD1 is a possible D gene (5 bases). The CDR3 covers 13 residues. Germline V gene sequence: CDR1 DFQATT, CDR2 SNEGSKA (reference sequence). V gave up 3 bases and J gave up 2 bases, with 8 bases separating them. In DNA, the CDR3 is TGCAGTGCTAGTGAAGGGGGCAATCAGCCCCAGCATTTT. It translates to CSASEGGNQPQHF.

The chain combines TRBV27 with TRBJ1-3; 7 bases match TRBD1. The CDR3 contains 14 residues. The germline V gene has CDR1 MNHEY and CDR2 SMNVEV (reference sequence). After removal of 6 bases from V and 4 bases from J, the junction contained 6 bases not matched to a gene. CDR3 region: CASRITGDGNTIYF. As DNA, the CDR3 is TGTGCCAGCAGGATTACAGGGGACGGAAACACCATATATTTT.

This chain links TRBV28 with TRBJ1-1, with D possibly being TRBD1 (5 bases). The CDR3 has 15 residues. CDR1 and CDR2 from the germline V gene are MDHEN and SYDVKM. Trimming pared 5 bases from V and 1 base from J, leaving 14 bases between. In nucleotides, the CDR3 is TGTGCCAGCAGTCCCCCCGGGGGGGGGAACACTGAAGCTTTCTTT. Its translation is CASSPPGGGNTEAFF.